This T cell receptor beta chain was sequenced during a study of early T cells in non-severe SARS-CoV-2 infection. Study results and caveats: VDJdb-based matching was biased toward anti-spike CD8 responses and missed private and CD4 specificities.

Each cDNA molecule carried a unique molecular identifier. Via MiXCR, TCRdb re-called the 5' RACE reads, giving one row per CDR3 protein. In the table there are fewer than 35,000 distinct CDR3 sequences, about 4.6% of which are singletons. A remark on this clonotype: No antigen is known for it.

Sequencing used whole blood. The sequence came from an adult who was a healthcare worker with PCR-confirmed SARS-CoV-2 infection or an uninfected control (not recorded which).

CDR3 sequence reads: CASSQAGQGAFEQFF. The CDR3 DNA sequence: TGCGCCAGCAGCCAAGCCGGACAGGGGGCGTTTGAGCAGTTCTTC. This rearrangement joins TRBV4-3 to TRBJ2-1; 11 bases align to TRBD1. CDR3 length equals 15 residues. Germline values: CDR1 LGHNA, CDR2 YSLEER. V lost 1 base and J lost 9; bases outside the gene matches: 5.